This T cell receptor beta chain was observed in a study of blood T cell repertoires in COVID-19. As for the study in general: The United States, Italy and Spain supplied acute and convalescent COVID-19 samples.

In assigning cohorts, the study relied on participant-reported clinical history. The CDR3 consists of 11 residues. Germline V gene data show CDR1 as MNHEY and CDR2 as SVGAGI. Unmatched junction bases numbered 11, after V lost 10 bases and J lost 13 bases. Authors' analysis steps: Reference gene primer amplification yielded estimated nucleated cell counts. Data came from immunoSEQ multiplex PCR; TCRdb stores just in-frame clones and leaves some out. For V, J and clone size, that table is used; D and trimming come from the DNA. The table shows about 270,000 clones, with approximately 90% occurring only once.

The sequencing input was PBMCs or T cells enriched from blood (not recorded which). V usage is TRBV6-5 and J usage is TRBJ2-7; the match to TRBD2 covers 9 bases. The TCR sequence derives from a man between 40 and 49 years old who had been exposed to COVID-19. CDR3 bases: TGTGCCACCACTATTAGCGGGAGTCAATACTTC. Its protein product is CATTISGSQYF.